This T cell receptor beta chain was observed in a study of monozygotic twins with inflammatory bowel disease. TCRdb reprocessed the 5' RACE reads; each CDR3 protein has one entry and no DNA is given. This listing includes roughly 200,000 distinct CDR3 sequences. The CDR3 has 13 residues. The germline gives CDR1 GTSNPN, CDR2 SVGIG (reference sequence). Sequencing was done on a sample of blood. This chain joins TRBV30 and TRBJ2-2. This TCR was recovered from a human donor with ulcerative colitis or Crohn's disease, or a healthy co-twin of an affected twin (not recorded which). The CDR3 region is CAWSGANTGELFF.